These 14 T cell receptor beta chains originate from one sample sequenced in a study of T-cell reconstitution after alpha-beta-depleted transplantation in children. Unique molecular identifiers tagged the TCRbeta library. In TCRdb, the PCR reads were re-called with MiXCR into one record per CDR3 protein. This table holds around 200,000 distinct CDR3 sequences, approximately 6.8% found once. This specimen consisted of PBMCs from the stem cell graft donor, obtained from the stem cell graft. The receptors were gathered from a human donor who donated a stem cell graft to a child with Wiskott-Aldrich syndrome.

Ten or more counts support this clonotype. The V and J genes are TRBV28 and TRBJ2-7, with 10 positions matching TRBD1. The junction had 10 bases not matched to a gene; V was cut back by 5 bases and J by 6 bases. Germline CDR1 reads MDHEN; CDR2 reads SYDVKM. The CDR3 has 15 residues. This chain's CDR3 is CASSRGTGEVTEQYF. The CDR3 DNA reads TGTGCCAGCAGTAGAGGGACAGGGGAAGTTACCGAGCAGTACTTC.

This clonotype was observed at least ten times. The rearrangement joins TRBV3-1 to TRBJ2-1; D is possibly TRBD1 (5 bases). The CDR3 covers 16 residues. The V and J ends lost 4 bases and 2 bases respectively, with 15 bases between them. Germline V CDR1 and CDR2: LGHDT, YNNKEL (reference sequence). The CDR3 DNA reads TGTGCCAGCAGCCCATGGGAAGCAGGGACCTACAATGAGCAGTTCTTC. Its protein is CASSPWEAGTYNEQFF.

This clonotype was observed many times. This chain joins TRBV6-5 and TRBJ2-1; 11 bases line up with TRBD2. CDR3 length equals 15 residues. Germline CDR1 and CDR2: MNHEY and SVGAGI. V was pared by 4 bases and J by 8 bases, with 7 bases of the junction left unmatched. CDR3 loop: CASSSTSGRPHEQFF. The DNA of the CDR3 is TGTGCCAGCAGTTCCACTAGCGGGAGACCCCATGAGCAGTTCTTC.

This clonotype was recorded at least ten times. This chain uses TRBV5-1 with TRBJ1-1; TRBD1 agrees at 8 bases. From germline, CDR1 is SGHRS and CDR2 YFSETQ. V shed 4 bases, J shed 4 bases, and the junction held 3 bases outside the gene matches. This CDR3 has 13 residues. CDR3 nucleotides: TGCGCCAGCAGCGGACAGGGTGGCACTGAAGCTTTCTTT. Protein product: CASSGQGGTEAFF.

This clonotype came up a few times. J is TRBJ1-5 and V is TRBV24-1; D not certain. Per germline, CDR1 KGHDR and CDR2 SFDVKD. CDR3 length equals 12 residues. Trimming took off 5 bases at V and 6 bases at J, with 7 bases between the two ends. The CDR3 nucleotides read TGTGCCACCAGTGCCTCCAGTCAGCCCCAGCATTTT. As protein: CATSASSQPQHF.

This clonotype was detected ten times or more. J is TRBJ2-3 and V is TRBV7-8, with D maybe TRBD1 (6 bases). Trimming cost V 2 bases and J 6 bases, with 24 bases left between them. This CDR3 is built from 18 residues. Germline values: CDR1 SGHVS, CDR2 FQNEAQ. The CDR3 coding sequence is TGTGCCAGCAGCTTATTGAGCGCTAGTAAAATGGGGGCGGATACGCAGTATTTT. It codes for CASSLLSASKMGADTQYF.

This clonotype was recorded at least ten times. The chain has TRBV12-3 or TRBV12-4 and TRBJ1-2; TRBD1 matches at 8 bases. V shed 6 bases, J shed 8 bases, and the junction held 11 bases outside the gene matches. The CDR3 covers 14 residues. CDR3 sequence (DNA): TGTGCCAGCAGCCTACAGGGGGAAAGGGGCGGCTACACCTTC. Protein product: CASSLQGERGGYTF.

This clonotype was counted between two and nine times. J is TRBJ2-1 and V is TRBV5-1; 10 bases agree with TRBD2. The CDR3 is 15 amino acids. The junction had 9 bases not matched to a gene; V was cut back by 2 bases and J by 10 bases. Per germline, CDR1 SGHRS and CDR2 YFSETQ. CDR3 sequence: CASSFGLAGVEEQFF. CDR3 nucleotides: TGCGCCAGCAGCTTCGGGCTAGCGGGAGTCGAGGAGCAGTTCTTC.

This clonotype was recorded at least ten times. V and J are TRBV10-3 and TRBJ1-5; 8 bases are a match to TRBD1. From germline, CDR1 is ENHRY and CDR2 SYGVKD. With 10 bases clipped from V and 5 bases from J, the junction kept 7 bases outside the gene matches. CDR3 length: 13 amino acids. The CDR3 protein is CATREDRDQPQHF. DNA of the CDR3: TGTGCCACTCGTGAGGACAGGGATCAGCCCCAGCATTTT.

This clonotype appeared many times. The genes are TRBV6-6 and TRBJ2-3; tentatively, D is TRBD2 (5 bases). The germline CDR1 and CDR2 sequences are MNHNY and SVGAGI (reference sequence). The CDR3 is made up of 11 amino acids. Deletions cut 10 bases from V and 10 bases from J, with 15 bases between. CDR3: CATLLGSSQYF. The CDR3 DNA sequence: TGTGCCACCTTACTAGGATCCTCGCAGTATTTT.

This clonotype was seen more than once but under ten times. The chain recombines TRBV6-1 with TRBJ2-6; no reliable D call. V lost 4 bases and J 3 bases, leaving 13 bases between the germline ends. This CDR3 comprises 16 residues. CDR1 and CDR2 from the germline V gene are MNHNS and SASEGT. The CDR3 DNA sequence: TGTGCCAGCAGTGGCGTCTCCATGGGTGGGGCCAACGTCCTGACTTTC. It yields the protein CASSGVSMGGANVLTF.

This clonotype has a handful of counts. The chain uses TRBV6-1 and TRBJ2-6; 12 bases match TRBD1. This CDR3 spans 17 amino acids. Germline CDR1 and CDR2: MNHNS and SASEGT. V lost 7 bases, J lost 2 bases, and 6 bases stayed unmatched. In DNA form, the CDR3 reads TGTGCCAGCACCCCGGGACAGGGGGCCCCTGGGGCCAACGTCCTGACTTTC. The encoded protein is CASTPGQGAPGANVLTF.

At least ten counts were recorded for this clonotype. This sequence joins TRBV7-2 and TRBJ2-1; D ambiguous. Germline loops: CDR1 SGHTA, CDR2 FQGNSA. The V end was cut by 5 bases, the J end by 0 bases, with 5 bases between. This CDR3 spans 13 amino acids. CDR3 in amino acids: CASSPSSYNEQFF. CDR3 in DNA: TGTGCCAGCAGCCCAAGCTCCTACAATGAGCAGTTCTTC.

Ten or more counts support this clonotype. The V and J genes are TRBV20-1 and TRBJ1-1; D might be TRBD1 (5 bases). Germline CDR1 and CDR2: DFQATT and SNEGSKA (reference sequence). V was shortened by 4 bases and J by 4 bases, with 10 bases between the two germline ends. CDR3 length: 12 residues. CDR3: CSAKPGATEAFF. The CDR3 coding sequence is TGCAGTGCTAAACCTGGGGCCACTGAAGCTTTCTTT.